A selection of T cell receptor beta chains follows, all from one sample in a study of T cell repertoires in cytomegalovirus infection. In TCRdb, the reads were re-called with MiXCR into one record per CDR3 protein. The repertoire includes 150,000 or so distinct CDR3 sequences, less than 25% of them detected once, and 9.5% to 13% sits in the top ten. Sequencing was performed on PBMCs. These receptors all come from a human donor in good health (CMV status not recorded). Some clones in this sample may be carry-over from other donors' samples. CDR3s include the opening cysteine and the closing phenylalanine or tryptophan. A D gene is named only where the DNA matches it firmly.

V gene	D gene	J gene	CDR3 protein
TRBV6-5	NA	TRBJ2-3	CASSDRHTDTQYF
TRBV5-1	NA	TRBJ1-3	CASSSVPGYGNTIYF
TRBV7-8	NA	TRBJ2-3	CASSLESSPTDTQYF
TRBV4-3	NA	TRBJ2-2	CASSSRVGVALTGELFF
TRBV5-6	NA	TRBJ2-1	CASSLLGSGALAEQFF
TRBV7-2	NA	TRBJ2-1	CASRVYNEQFF
TRBV7-2	NA	TRBJ2-4	CASSLAGENIQYF
TRBV6-8	NA	TRBJ2-7	CASSHIGEQYF
TRBV4-1	TRBD2	TRBJ2-1	CASIGTSGKYNEQFF
TRBV12-3/TRBV12-4	TRBD1	TRBJ2-2	CASSKDRDGGELFF
TRBV5-4	NA	TRBJ1-2	CASSLDPQGPRTYGYTF
TRBV28	TRBD2	TRBJ2-1	CASSSGTSGRFYEQFF
TRBV7-9	TRBD2	TRBJ2-5	CASIPSGKETQYF
TRBV2	TRBD2	TRBJ2-3	CASSAIAGGTQYF
TRBV4-2	NA	TRBJ1-6	CASREGQSSYNSPLHF
TRBV7-9	NA	TRBJ2-7	CASSGGTYEQYF
TRBV20-1	TRBD1	TRBJ1-2	CSAGTGRSVYGYTF
TRBV20-1	NA	TRBJ1-2	CSASLEGNYYGYTF
TRBV7-2	NA	TRBJ2-2	CASNQRRLAANTGELFF
TRBV12-3/TRBV12-4	NA	TRBJ1-5	CASSFSGRNNQPQHF
TRBV28	TRBD2	TRBJ2-1	CASSLGLADYNEQFF
TRBV28	TRBD2	TRBJ2-1	CASSLLTGTSDNEQFF
TRBV20-1	NA	TRBJ2-7	CSARDAGYEQYF
TRBV6-2/TRBV6-3	TRBD2	TRBJ2-7	CASSYSLAGVYEQYF
TRBV20-1	TRBD1	TRBJ1-5	CSARTGTGWAGGNQPQHF
TRBV6-1	TRBD1	TRBJ2-1	CASTVRDRGNEQFF
TRBV7-8	TRBD2	TRBJ2-3	CASSLRTSGSTDTQYF
TRBV6-6	NA	TRBJ2-3	CASSYLEGDTQYF
TRBV6-2/TRBV6-3	NA	TRBJ2-7	CASSYGGISYEQYF
TRBV28	TRBD2	TRBJ2-1	CASSSRLAGSYNEQFF
TRBV19	NA	TRBJ1-1	CASSYLENTEAFF
TRBV7-2	NA	TRBJ1-1	CASSLDGQMNTEAFF
TRBV5-1	NA	TRBJ2-5	CASNRGRQRQETQYF
TRBV2	NA	TRBJ1-2	CASSEWRRYGYTF
TRBV24-1	NA	TRBJ2-1	CATSGTLRGNEQFF
TRBV29-1	TRBD2	TRBJ2-7	CSVGLAGGTYF
TRBV7-2	NA	TRBJ1-6	CASSFDGVWDLHF
TRBV28	NA	TRBJ1-5	CASSPFTGVGNQPQHF
TRBV7-8	TRBD1	TRBJ1-4	CASSLYRGRREKLFF
TRBV5-1	TRBD2	TRBJ2-2	CASSWTSTRLNTGELFF
TRBV7-2	NA	TRBJ1-5	CASSHGTPYSNQPQHF
TRBV27	TRBD2	TRBJ2-3	CASSSLPSGRTDTQYF
TRBV7-9	NA	TRBJ1-3	CASSLGVLRESFGSGNTIYF
TRBV9	NA	TRBJ1-5	CASSVGGGGNQPQHF
TRBV7-9	TRBD2	TRBJ2-1	CASSSGRDEQFF
TRBV28	TRBD1	TRBJ2-7	CAIQGAGAYEQYF
TRBV12-3/TRBV12-4	NA	TRBJ1-1	CASSVQVGTEAFF
TRBV6-2/TRBV6-3	NA	TRBJ1-2	CASREPGRQDYGYTF
TRBV6-5	NA	TRBJ1-6	CASSYLAGQTPLHF
TRBV12-5	TRBD1	TRBJ1-1	CASGLTGQVKDEAFF
TRBV28	NA	TRBJ1-5	CASSQIVTSNQPQHF
TRBV4-3	TRBD2	TRBJ2-5	CASSQDSGTKTQYF
TRBV27	NA	TRBJ2-1	CASSSTRLENEQFF
TRBV7-8	NA	TRBJ2-6	CASSSGTPGANVLTF
TRBV10-3	TRBD2	TRBJ2-1	CAISATSGDNEQFF
TRBV5-1	NA	TRBJ1-1	CASRREMNTEAFF
TRBV6-5	NA	TRBJ1-6	CASTRSKAGTYSPLHF